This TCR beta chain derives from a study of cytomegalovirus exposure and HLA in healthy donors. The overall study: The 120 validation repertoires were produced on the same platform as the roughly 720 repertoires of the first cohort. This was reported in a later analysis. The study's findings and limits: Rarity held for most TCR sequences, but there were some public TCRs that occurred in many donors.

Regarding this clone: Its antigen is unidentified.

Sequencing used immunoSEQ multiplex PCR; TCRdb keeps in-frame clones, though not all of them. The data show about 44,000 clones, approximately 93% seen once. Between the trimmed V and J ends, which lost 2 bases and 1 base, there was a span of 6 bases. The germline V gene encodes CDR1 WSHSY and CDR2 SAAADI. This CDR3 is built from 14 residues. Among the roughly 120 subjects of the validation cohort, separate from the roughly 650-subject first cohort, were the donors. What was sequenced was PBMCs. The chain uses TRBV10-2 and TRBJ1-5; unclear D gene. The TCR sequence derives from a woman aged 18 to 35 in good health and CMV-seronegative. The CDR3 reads CASSEGRSNQPQHF. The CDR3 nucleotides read TGCGCCAGCAGTGAGGGGAGGAGCAATCAGCCCCAGCATTTT.